This T cell receptor beta chain was retrieved from a study of blood T cell repertoires in COVID-19. For the study at large: The origin of the acute and convalescent COVID-19 samples was the United States, Italy and Spain. The cDNA or gDNA used as material had been derived from T cells, B-cell-depleted T cells, or PBMCs.

The J segment lost 8 bases and the V segment lost 0 bases, leaving 10 bases of the junction unmatched. Germline V gene sequence: CDR1 SGDLS, CDR2 YYNGEE. The CDR3 totals 16 residues. Methods used by the authors: Estimates of nucleated cell counts were drawn from the amplification of reference gene primers. Generated by immunoSEQ multiplex PCR, the TCRdb table keeps only in-frame clones and is missing some. That table supplies the V and J calls and clone size; D and trimming were determined from the DNA. The data contain 55,000 to 85,000 clones, 90% of them singletons. Material: peripheral blood. This TCR came from a woman under 30 with acute or convalescent COVID-19. V and J are TRBV9 and TRBJ2-1; 8 nucleotides line up with TRBD1. The CDR3 DNA follows: TGTGCCAGCAGCGTAGGTGGGGCAGGGGGCTTGGATGAGCAGTTCTTC. Translated, it gives CASSVGGAGGLDEQFF.